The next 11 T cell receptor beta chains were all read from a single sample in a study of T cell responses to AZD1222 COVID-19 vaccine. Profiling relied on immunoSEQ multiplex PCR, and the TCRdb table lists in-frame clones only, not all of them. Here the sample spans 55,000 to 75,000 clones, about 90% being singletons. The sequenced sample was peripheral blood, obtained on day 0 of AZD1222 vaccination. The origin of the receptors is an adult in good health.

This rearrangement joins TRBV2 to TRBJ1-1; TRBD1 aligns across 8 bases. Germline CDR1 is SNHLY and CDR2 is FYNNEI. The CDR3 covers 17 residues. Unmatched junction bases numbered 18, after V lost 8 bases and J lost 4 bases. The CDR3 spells CASLSGQGIRGGTEAFF. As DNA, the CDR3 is TGTGCCAGCCTCTCCGGACAGGGCATTCGGGGGGGCACTGAAGCTTTCTTT.

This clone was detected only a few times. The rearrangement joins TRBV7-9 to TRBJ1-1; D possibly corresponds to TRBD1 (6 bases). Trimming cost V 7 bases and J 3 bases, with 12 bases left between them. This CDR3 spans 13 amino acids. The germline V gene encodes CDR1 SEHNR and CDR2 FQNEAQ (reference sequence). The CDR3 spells CASIPRGYTEAFF. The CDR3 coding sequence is TGTGCCAGCATCCCAAGGGGGTACACTGAAGCTTTCTTT.

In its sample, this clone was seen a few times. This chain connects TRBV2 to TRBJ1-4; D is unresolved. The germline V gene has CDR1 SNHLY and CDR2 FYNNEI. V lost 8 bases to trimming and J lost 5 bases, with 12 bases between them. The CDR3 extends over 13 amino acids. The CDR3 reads CASSQRMNEKLFF. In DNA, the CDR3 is TGTGCCAGCTCACAGCGGATGAATGAAAAACTGTTTTTT.

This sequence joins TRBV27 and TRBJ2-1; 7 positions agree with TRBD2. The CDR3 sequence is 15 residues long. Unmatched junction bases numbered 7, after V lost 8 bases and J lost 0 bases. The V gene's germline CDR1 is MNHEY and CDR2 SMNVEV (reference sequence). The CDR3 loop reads CASGRPGGSYNEQFF. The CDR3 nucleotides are TGTGCCAGCGGAAGACCGGGAGGCTCCTACAATGAGCAGTTCTTC.

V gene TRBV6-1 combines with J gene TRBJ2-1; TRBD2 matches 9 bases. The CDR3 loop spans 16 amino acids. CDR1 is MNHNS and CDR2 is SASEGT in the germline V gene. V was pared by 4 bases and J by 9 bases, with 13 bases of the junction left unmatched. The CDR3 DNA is TGTGCCAGCAGTGGGGTAGCGGGGGCGTCTAAGGGTGAGCAGTTCTTC. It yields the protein CASSGVAGASKGEQFF.

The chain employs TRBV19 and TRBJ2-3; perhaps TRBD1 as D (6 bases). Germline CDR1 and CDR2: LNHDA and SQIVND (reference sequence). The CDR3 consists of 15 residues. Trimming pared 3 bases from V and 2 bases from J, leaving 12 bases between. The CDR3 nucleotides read TGTGCCAGTAGTATGGCAGGGGCGTACACAGATACGCAGTATTTT. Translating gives CASSMAGAYTDTQYF.

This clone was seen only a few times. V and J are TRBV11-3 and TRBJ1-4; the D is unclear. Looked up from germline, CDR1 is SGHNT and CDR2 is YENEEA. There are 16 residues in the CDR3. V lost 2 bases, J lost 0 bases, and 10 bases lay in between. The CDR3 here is CASSLRASPTNEKLFF. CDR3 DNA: TGTGCCAGCAGCTTACGGGCCAGTCCAACTAATGAAAAACTGTTTTTT.

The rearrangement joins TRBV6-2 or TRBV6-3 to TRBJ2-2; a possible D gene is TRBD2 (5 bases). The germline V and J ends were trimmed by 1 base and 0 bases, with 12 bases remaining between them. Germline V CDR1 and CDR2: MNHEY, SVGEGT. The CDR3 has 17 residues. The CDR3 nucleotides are TGTGCCAGCAGTTACTTGACTATGGGCCCGAACACCGGGGAGCTGTTTTTT. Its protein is CASSYLTMGPNTGELFF.

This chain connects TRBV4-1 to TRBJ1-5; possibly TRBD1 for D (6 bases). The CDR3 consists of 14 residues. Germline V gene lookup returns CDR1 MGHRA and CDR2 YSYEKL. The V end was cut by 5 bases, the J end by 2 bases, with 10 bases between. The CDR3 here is CASSFRQGNQPQHF. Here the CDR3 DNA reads TGCGCCAGCAGCTTTCGACAGGGCAATCAGCCCCAGCATTTT.

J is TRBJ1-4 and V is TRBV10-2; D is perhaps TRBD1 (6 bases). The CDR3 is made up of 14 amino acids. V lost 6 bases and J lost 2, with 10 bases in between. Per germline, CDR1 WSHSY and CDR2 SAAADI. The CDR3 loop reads CASRRGGTNEKLFF. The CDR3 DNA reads TGCGCCAGCAGGAGGGGGGGGACTAATGAAAAACTGTTTTTT.

The CDR3: CASSLGRTGRTDTQYF. In DNA form, the CDR3 reads TGCGCCAGCAGCCTCGGAAGGACAGGGCGCACAGATACGCAGTATTTT. V usage is TRBV5-1 and J usage is TRBJ2-3, with 8 bases lining up with TRBD1. In germline, CDR1 is SGHRS, CDR2 YFSETQ. There are 16 residues in the CDR3. J lost 1 base, V lost 4 bases, and 8 bases had no gene match.